This T cell receptor (beta chain) was sequenced for a study of cytomegalovirus exposure and HLA in healthy donors (dated by TCRdb to about 2017). Notes on the research overall: An earlier analysis of approximately 640 of the donors reported approximately 300 Gb of sequence data and 120 million or so unique TCR beta sequences from some 180 million T cells. Roughly 300 gigabases of sequencing data and roughly 90 million unique TCR sequences were included in an early release covering 550 to 650 HLA-typed donors. Among the roughly 430 genotyped donors, approximately 77% belonged to the genetic ancestry cluster associated with self-reported Caucasian donors. The study was designed to test whether signatures of past pathogen exposure could be identified by cataloging public T cell receptors. Using immunosequencing, the study profiled T cell repertoires from about 610 subjects and related those repertoires to cytomegalovirus serostatus. A separate validation cohort of about 110 different subjects was used in addition to the roughly 670-subject first cohort. The study combined high-throughput TCR immunosequencing, statistical association of individual TCRs with disease status, and machine learning to predict cytomegalovirus infection status. To study patterns of TCR occurrence, a later analysis re-analyzed previously published TCR beta repertoires from several hundred donors and added high-resolution HLA genotyping. In the later analysis, no new phenotypic data were used to find candidate immune exposures; instead, reliance was placed on TCR beta sequences and their occurrence across donors. In an earlier analysis of a few hundred of the donors, high-throughput TCR beta sequencing was used to judge whether each TCR beta V gene segment behaved as functional or pseudogenic. Donor age, sex, ethnicity and CMV serostatus were compiled together with the repertoire data. In a later genetic analysis, genome-wide SNP genotypes for about 65% of the 666 donors were used, and that subset was treated as a discovery cohort. Every repertoire in the discovery cohort had been generated on one and the same sequencing platform. Class I and class II HLA loci were covered by the typing at four-digit resolution. The number of typed donors differed by locus: about 620-640 for A, B, C, DRB1 and DQB1; about 520 for DQA1; some 590 for DPA1; and about 450 for DPB1. Because of strong linkage in the cohort, roughly 5 DR-DQ haplotypes were treated as single units for association and clustering. Among some 410 genotyped donors of the cohort, an average of approximately 250,000 unique TCR beta nucleotide sequences were sequenced per donor, 15% to 20% of them non-productive.

This clone has a handful of counts. Its binding antigen is unknown. Per-base qualities were not stored, and no clone one base away is much larger. The cohort comprised under 700 healthy bone marrow donors. At the time of sampling, every cohort member was nominally healthy, though immune exposures that went unrecorded were likely present. The donor was CMV seropositive and was included in the group of 250 to 300 seropositive cohort members. A peripheral blood sample was provided by each donor, and peripheral blood mononuclear cells were used for TCR beta sequencing. Genomic DNA was extracted from the blood cell samples with the Qiagen DNeasy Blood Extraction Kit. The germline V gene (reference sequence) yields SGHAT for CDR1 and FQDESV for CDR2. V drops 1 base and J drops 0 bases, leaving 6 bases in between. The CDR3 measures 14 amino acids from cysteine to phenylalanine. Here the CDR3 DNA is all that survives: 42 bases in frame from base 1.

Library prep was done by the immunoSEQ multiplex PCR assay. For the multiplex PCR, a mixture combining 60 forward primers for TCR Vbeta segments and 13 reverse primers for TCR Jbeta segments was used. The CDR3 region of rearranged TCR beta genes was amplified from genomic DNA with a multiplex PCR assay. The amplified TCR beta libraries were sequenced on the Illumina HiSeq System as 87-base-pair reads. The original methods were these. A later analysis counted approximately 76 million unique TCR beta chains across the 700 or so repertoires, and roughly 10 million of these chains were shared by at least two donors. Raw reads were error-corrected and collapsed into unique sequences with a nearest-neighbor algorithm that merged closely related sequences to remove PCR and sequencing errors. CDR3 sequences were aligned to IMGT reference sequences to assign V, D and J gene segments. Each retained sequence needed at least a six-nucleotide match to both a V gene segment and a J gene segment. A rearrangement was called productive if the CDR3 had no stop codons and remained in frame with V and J, and every other rearrangement was called non-productive. Following IMGT convention, CDR3 was defined as the stretch from the second conserved V-encoded cysteine up to the conserved J-encoded phenylalanine. In an earlier analysis of approximately 590 of the donors, sequences lacking an unambiguous match to a single V gene segment were excluded. In an earlier analysis of a few hundred of the donors, a V segment was called functional when productive rearrangements were above 56.7%, and segregating when the standard deviation between donors exceeded 5%. To diagnose cytomegalovirus status from the catalog of TCR beta chain sequences, a statistical classification framework was built. In a later analysis, TCR nucleotide sequences were compared against IMGT/GENE-DB human TR gene sequences so that V and J genes could be assigned. Using the TCRdist pipeline, a later analysis assigned CDR3 sequences along with most-parsimonious VDJ recombination scenarios. In a later analysis, every TCR beta chain was defined by the combination of its CDR3 amino acid sequence and its V-gene family, and reads without a unique V-gene family were dropped. A later analysis removed 592 highly shared, low-generation-probability nucleotide sequences to deal with suspected cross-contamination and a sequencing artifact. In a later analysis, a clonal expansion index for each public chain was calculated from normalized within-repertoire ranks of inferred template counts. A later analysis computed generation probabilities with a VDJ recombination model fitted to out-of-frame rearrangements, and checked the results against IGoR. In a later analysis, hypergeometric tests were used to score TCR-TCR, TCR-HLA and TCR-CMV co-occurrence, with a repertoire-size bias correction applied to TCR pairs. In a later analysis, false discovery rates were estimated by permuting HLA or CMV assignments 20 times. In a later analysis, co-occurring TCRs were grouped using DBSCAN, with TCRdist sequence similarity added in when clustering inside HLA-allele-positive subsets. Repertoires with fewer than 30,000 or more than 120,000 public chains were left out of co-occurrence clustering, as were about 5 repertoires with anomalous nucleotide sharing. TCRdb retrieved this table from immuneACCESS and kept in-frame rearrangements only. Not all clones are present; in checked studies, unresolved V genes account for under half, and no reason is known for the remainder. That table is the source of V, J and clone size, and D and trimming were worked out from the DNA. The sample table lists around 31,000 clones, approximately 62% of them with a count of one. Roughly 42% of the sample belongs to the ten largest clones.

What the study reported, not specific to this receptor: Some IMGT-functional V segments, including TRBV6-2 and TRBV6-3, could not be told apart with the 87-base-pair reads, so those segments were excluded. According to the authors, the approach could potentially be generalized to other disease states and immunological phenotypes. Broadly in line with IMGT annotations, most TCR beta V segments showed up in productive rearrangements about 90% or about 30% of the time in an earlier analysis of around 600 of the donors. Most TCR sequences were observed very rarely across donors, whereas some public TCRs were present in many individuals. An association between a missense DCLRE1C variant and V-gene and J-gene trimming of TCR beta chains was found in a later genetic analysis and replicated in an independent cohort. The sequencing pipeline was judged likely to have produced a cluster of highly shared sequence variants as a technical artifact. Correlated functional status among segregating V segments might reflect linkage disequilibrium, but an unknown experimental factor could not be ruled out. The classifier was reported to diagnose cytomegalovirus status with high specificity and sensitivity in both the original cohort and the validation cohort. Sequencing depth was assumed to be roughly uniform across donors in the presence/absence analyses, though that assumption may not hold. Over 15 rarely observed V segments, including chromosome 9 orphons, were excluded from the earlier analysis of about 610 of the donors because counts were too low. In vitro tests confirmed that a few of the cytomegalovirus-associated TCR beta chains recognize cytomegalovirus antigens. The cohort was sequenced for TCR beta chains only, and without alpha or paired-chain data the features that could be detected were limited. When HLA alleles, especially DR and DQ, strongly co-occurred, TCR associations were difficult to assign to individual alleles. A later analysis found that TCR association rates varied across HLA loci, with DRB1 alleles showing the most associated TCRs and HLA-C alleles the fewest. Because some donors lacked HLA typing at each locus, the association tests relied only on the typed subset. A later analysis found that most CMV-associated TCR beta chains appeared HLA-restricted, with HLA associations seemingly driven largely by CMV exposure. A later genetic analysis reported fewer N-insertions in productive TCRs among donors in an Asian-associated ancestry cluster than the roughly 690-donor mean. Specific HLA alleles were associated with 16,951 TCR beta sequences at a false discovery rate of 0.05 in a later analysis. In the study, about 150 TCR beta chains were listed as associated with cytomegalovirus. Immune exposure information for the cohort was limited to CMV serostatus. In a later analysis, several top co-occurrence clusters were reported to appear linked to parvovirus B19, influenza, CMV and Epstein-Barr virus. A further reported finding was that TCR beta sequences accurately predicted the HLA-A and HLA-B alleles for most subjects in the first cohort. In a later analysis, HLA-associated TCR beta chains were found to be more clonally expanded and to have lower generation probabilities than equally common non-associated chains.

The sequence came from a male donor in good health and CMV-seropositive. The chain joins TRBV11-1 to TRBJ1-1; tentative D gene TRBD1, with 5 bases matching. Sequenced material: PBMCs. Here is the DNA: TGTGCCAGCAGCTTAGAAGGGGTGAACACTGAAGCTTTCTTT. It translates to CASSLEGVNTEAFF.